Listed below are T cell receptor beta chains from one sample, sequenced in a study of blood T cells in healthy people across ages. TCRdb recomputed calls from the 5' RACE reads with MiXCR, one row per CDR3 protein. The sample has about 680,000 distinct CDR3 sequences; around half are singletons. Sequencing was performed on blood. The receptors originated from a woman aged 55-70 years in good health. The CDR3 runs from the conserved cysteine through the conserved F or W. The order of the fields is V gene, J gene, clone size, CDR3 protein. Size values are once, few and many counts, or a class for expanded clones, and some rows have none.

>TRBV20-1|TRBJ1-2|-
CSARQDSLRRYGYTF
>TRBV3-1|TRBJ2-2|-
CASSTRLAGAPGELFF
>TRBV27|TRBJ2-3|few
CASSLLTRGGRPADTQYF
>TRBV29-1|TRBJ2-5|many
CSVEGPTSGMWETQYF
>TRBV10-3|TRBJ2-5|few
CAVSGRGETQYF
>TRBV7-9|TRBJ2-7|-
CASRATSGSLHKQYF
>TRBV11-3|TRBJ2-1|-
CASSPRQGWSNEQFF
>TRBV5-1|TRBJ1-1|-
CASSLTNTEAFF
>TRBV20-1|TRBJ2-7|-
CSARDPGPTHYEQYF
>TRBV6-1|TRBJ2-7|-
CASSIYSGGDLEQYF
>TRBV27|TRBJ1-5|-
CASSRSLRAQPQHF
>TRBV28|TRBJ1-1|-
CASVPRAEAFF
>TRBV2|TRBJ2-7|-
CASSEQGHEQYF
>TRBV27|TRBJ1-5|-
CASSLFGTDNQPQHF
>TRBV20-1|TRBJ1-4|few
CSALDGSTNEKLFF
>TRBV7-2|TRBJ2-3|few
CASSSTSGSGGTQYF
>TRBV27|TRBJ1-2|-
CASSLTHGGNYGYTF
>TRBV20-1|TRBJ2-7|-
CSWDRVYEQYF
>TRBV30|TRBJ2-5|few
CAWSVESYQETQYF
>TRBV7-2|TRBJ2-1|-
CASSSSRDGLEEQFF
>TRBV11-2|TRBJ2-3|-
CASSWISDTQYF
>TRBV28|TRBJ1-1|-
CASSLVRNGNTEAFF
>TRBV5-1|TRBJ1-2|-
CASSSGTLNYGYTF
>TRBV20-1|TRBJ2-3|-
CGARPGTGHLDTQYF
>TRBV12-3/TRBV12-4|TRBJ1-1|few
CASSFGVSEAFF
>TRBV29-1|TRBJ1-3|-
CSVAAPAAGNTIYF
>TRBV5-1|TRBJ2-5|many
CASSWQGEETQYF
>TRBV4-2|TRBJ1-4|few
CASSQDTRSPSTNEKLFF
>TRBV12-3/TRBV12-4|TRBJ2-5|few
CASSLTATLETQYF
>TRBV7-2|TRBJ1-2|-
CASSLRQFYGYTF
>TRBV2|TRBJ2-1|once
CASSVVATYNEQFF
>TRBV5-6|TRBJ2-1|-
CASSGTPGLAGYNEQFF
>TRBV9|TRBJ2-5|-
CTSSLGLASYEQYF
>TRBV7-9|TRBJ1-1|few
CASSHGQGSNTEAFF
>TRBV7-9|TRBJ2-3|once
CASSLAETGDTQYF
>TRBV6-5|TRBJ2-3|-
CASSYRDSGYSTDTQYF
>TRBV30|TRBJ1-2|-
CAGRRGVGYTF
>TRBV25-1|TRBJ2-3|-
CASSERTLTGTDTQYF
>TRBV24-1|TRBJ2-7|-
CATSSGAYEQYF
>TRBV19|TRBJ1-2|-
CASSSGQVYGYTF
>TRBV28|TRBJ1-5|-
CANSPPVQPQHF
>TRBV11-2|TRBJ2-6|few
CASSLVLGSSGANVLTF
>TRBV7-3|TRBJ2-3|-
CASSLGLAQDTQYF
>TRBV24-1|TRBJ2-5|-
CATSDYINEQYF